The present T cell receptor beta chain was sequenced within a study of monozygotic twins with cystic fibrosis. The overall study: Libraries were built from around 3 micrograms of fragmented DNA using about 16 PCR cycles.

This table comes from immunoSEQ multiplex PCR, and its TCRdb copy is limited to in-frame clones, with some not included. Among approximately 24,000 clones listed, 85% to 90% were seen once. Germline V CDR1 and CDR2: SQVTM, ANQGSEA. Trimming removed 4 bases at V and 0 bases at J, with 16 bases between. The CDR3 has 15 amino acids. In its sample, this clone was seen once. The V and J genes are TRBV29-1 and TRBJ2-7, with D unresolved. The source is a woman in her 30s with cystic fibrosis. Sequencing was carried out using blood. Here the CDR3 reads CSVASRMYTSYEQYF. The CDR3 DNA follows: TGCAGCGTTGCGTCTCGGATGTACACCTCCTACGAGCAGTACTTC.